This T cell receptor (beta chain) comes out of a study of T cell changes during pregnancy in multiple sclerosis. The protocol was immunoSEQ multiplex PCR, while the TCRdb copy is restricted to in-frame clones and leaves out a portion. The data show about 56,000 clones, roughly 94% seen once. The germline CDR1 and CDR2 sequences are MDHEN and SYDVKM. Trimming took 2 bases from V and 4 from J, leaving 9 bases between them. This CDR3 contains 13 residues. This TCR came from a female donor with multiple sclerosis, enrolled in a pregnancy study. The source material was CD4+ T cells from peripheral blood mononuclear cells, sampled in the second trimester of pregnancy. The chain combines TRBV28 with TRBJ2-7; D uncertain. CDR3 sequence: CASSLTRNYEQYF. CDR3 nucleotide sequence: TGTGCCAGCAGTTTAACCAGGAATTACGAGCAGTACTTC.